Reported below is one T cell receptor beta chain. This sample was taken from a study of cytotoxic CD8 clonotypes in ibrutinib-treated CLL. CDR3 length equals 14 residues. Germline-derived CDR1 and CDR2 are MDHEN and SYDVKM. The germline V and J ends were trimmed by 2 bases and 5 bases, with 12 bases remaining between them. Some clones are missing from TCRdb's copy, which holds only in-frame ones; the method was immunoSEQ multiplex PCR. This table has some 98,000 clones, approximately 80% appearing once. The source was PBMCs, collected after 12 months of ibrutinib treatment. The gene calls are TRBV28 and TRBJ1-1; D is perhaps TRBD1 (5 bases). The clonotype comes from a human donor with chronic lymphocytic leukemia. The DNA for the CDR3 is TGTGCCAGCAGTTTAGGTAAGGGGAGAACTGAAGCTTTCTTT. Protein sequence: CASSLGKGRTEAFF.